This T cell receptor beta chain was sequenced during a study of blood T cell repertoires in COVID-19. Participants' reported clinical history set cohort assignment. Each recovered donor of Cohort 3 presented with two negative PCRs, clearance, or symptom resolution. CDR1 is MDHEN and CDR2 is SYDVKM in the germline V gene. The CDR3 has 15 amino acids. Trimming removed 5 bases from V and 5 bases from J; junction bases left unmatched: 7. Source study methods: Amplifying reference gene primers gave estimates of nucleated cell counts. Produced via immunoSEQ multiplex PCR; TCRdb's table is partial and in-frame only. That table is the source of V, J and clone size, and D and trimming were worked out from the DNA. The data contain 350,000 to 450,000 clones, nearly 90% of them singletons.

Sequenced sample: PBMCs or T cells enriched from blood (not recorded which). The gene calls are TRBV28 and TRBJ1-1, with TRBD1 identical over 11 bases. This receptor was identified in a woman between 25 and 40 years old who had recovered from COVID-19. The CDR3 sequence is CASSTWTGGRTEAFF. CDR3 coding DNA: TGTGCCAGCAGTACCTGGACAGGGGGCCGGACTGAAGCTTTCTTT.